In this sample, the clone carrying this T cell receptor (beta chain) turned up a few times. What it binds is unknown. Of the isolated RNA, all was reverse transcribed, and so the sequenced material was expressed TCRB transcripts. Some 3.6 million reads was the average for naive, central memory and regulatory T cell samples. Generated by immunoSEQ multiplex PCR, the TCRdb table keeps only in-frame clones and is missing some. The sample consists of around 180,000 clones, approximately 8.4% of them appearing once. In all sorted populations, purity surpassed 98%. The data were obtained in a study of beta chain features in type 1 diabetes. Germline V gene lookup returns CDR1 KGHSH and CDR2 LQKENI. Trimming at V came to 6 bases and at J to 5 bases, leaving 3 bases not matched to a gene. The CDR3 is 13 residues long. Overall study findings and caveats: All four CD4+ subsets of Type 1 diabetes patients contained TCRB CDR3s that were moderately but significantly shorter. The study found that naive, central memory and Treg TCRB repertoires appeared more similar in patients than in healthy donors.

The sequence was obtained from a man aged 18 to 30 with type 1 diabetes. The sample consisted of central memory CD4+ T cells from blood. The chain is built from TRBV18 and TRBJ2-5; 10 bases are shared with TRBD2. CDR3 sequence (DNA): TGTGCCAGCTCGCTAGCGGGAGTTGAGACCCAGTACTTC. It translates to CASSLAGVETQYF.